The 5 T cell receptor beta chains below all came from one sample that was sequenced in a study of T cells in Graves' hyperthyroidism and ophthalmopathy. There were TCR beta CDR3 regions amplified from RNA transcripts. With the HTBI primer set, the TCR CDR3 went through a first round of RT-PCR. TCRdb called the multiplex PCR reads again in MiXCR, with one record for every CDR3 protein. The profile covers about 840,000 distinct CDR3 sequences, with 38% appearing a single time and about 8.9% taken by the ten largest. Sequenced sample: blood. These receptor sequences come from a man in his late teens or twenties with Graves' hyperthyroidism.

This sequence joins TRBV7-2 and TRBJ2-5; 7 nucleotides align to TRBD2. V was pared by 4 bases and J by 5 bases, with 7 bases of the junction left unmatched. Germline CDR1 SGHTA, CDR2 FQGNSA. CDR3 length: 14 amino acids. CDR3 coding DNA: TGTGCCAGCAGCTCGGCGGGGGTCTGGGAGACCCAGTACTTC. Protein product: CASSSAGVWETQYF.

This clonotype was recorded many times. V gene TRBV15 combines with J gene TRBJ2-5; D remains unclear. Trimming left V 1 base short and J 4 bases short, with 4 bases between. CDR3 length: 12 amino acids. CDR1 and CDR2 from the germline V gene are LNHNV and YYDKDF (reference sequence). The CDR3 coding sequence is TGTGCCACCAGCAGAGCAGTAGAGACCCAGTACTTC. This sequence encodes CATSRAVETQYF.

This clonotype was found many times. The CDR3: CASSLGLAGGDEQYF. The DNA for the CDR3 is TGCGCCAGCAGCTTGGGACTAGCGGGAGGCGACGAGCAGTACTTC. The V and J genes are TRBV5-1 and TRBJ2-7; 13 nucleotides align to TRBD2. CDR3 length: 15 amino acids. Losses at the gene ends were 0 bases for V and 5 bases for J; bases not matched to a gene: 2. CDR1 and CDR2 from the germline V gene are SGHRS and YFSETQ. The variable domain in full, with the rest retrieved from reference TRBV5-1 and TRBJ2-7, is KAGVTQTPRYLIKTRGQQVTLSCSPISGHRSVSWYQQTPGQGLQFLFEYFSETQRNKGNFPGRFSGRQFSNSRSEMNVSTLELGDSALYLCASSLGLAGGDEQYFGPGTRLTVT.

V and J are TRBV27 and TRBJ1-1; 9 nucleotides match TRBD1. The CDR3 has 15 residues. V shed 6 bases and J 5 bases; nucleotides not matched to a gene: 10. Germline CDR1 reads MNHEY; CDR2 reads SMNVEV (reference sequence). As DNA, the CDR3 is TGTGCCAGCAGGCGGCCCGGGACAGGGAGGACTGAAGCTTTCTTT. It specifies CASRRPGTGRTEAFF.

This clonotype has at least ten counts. The CDR3 loop is CASGSRVDGYTF. Here the CDR3 DNA reads TGTGCCAGCGGGTCCCGGGTGGATGGCTACACCTTC. V usage is TRBV25-1 and J usage is TRBJ1-2; no definite D call. The V gene's germline CDR1 is MGHDK and CDR2 SYGVNS. The V and J ends lost 8 bases and 6 bases respectively, with 13 bases between them. The CDR3 runs to 12 residues.